A single sample gave rise to the 17 T cell receptor beta chains below, sequenced in a study of T cell repertoires in cytomegalovirus infection. From the reads, TCRdb called clonotypes with MiXCR, one entry per CDR3 protein. The profile shows roughly 700,000 distinct CDR3 sequences, about 33% of them singletons. Their antigen targets remain unknown. Sequences were derived from cultured PBMCs, sampled from culture after CMV antigen stimulation. These TCRs come from a human donor in good health (CMV status not recorded). Some clones in this sample may be carry-over from other donors' samples.

This clonotype occurred a few times. V and J are TRBV7-2 and TRBJ1-2, with 10 bases matching TRBD1. Germline CDR1 reads SGHTA; CDR2 reads FQGNSA. This CDR3 is 16 amino acids long. J gave up 7 bases and V 3 bases, and 11 bases lay outside the gene matches. The CDR3 DNA reads TGTGCCAGCAGCTTCACCGATACGACAGGGGGCCTTGGCTACACCTTC. This codes for CASSFTDTTGGLGYTF. Full variable domain (remainder filled in from reference TRBV7-2 and TRBJ1-2): GAGVSQSPSNKVTEKGKDVELRCDPISGHTALYWYRQSLGQGLEFLIYFQGNSAPDKSGLPSDRFSAERTGGSVSTLTIQRTQQEDSAVYLCASSFTDTTGGLGYTFGSGTRLTVV.

Comments on this clonotype: A read error may produce the germline difference seen at one junction end. This sequence joins TRBV15 and TRBJ1-1, with D uncertain. Germline V lookup: CDR1 LNHNV, CDR2 YYDKDF (reference sequence). This CDR3 region has 13 residues. The CDR3 DNA reads TGTGCCACCAACAGACGTATGAACACTGAAGCTTTCTTT. Amino acid sequence: CATNRRMNTEAFF.

The gene calls are TRBV5-6 and TRBJ2-3; either TRBD1 or TRBD2 may supply D (5 bases each). The germline gives CDR1 SGHDT, CDR2 YYEEEE. The ends were cut back, 2 bases at V and 3 bases at J, with 10 bases in the middle. The CDR3 runs to 14 residues. CDR3 in DNA: TGTGCCAGCAGCTTTGTGGGGGATACAGATACGCAGTATTTT. Translated: CASSFVGDTDTQYF.

Many counts were recorded for this clonotype. The chain has TRBV7-2 and TRBJ1-3; D not resolved. Germline V gene sequence: CDR1 SGHTA, CDR2 FQGNSA. Between the trimmed V and J ends, which lost 5 bases and 4 bases, there was a span of 12 bases. The CDR3 has 14 residues. The CDR3 sequence is CASSPRAGGNTIYF. The CDR3, as DNA: TGTGCCAGCAGCCCCCGGGCGGGGGGAAACACCATATATTTT. The full variable domain, in which reference TRBV7-2 and TRBJ1-3 provide the parts outside the CDR3, is GAGVSQSPSNKVTEKGKDVELRCDPISGHTALYWYRQSLGQGLEFLIYFQGNSAPDKSGLPSDRFSAERTGGSVSTLTIQRTQQEDSAVYLCASSPRAGGNTIYFGEGSWLTVV.

This clonotype showed up just a few times. The chain carries TRBV7-9 and TRBJ1-2; perhaps TRBD1 as D (5 bases). This CDR3 spans 16 amino acids. The ends were cut back, 4 bases at V and 0 bases at J, with 15 bases in the middle. Per germline, CDR1 SEHNR and CDR2 FQNEAQ (reference sequence). CDR3: CASSSDRQSPNYGYTF. The CDR3 DNA is TGTGCCAGCAGCTCGGATAGACAGTCACCTAACTATGGCTACACCTTC. Drawing the rest from reference TRBV7-9 and TRBJ1-2, the complete variable domain is DTGVSQNPRHKITKRGQNVTFRCDPISEHNRLYWYRQTLGQGPEFLTYFQNEAQLEKSRLLSDRFSAERPKGSFSTLEIQRTEQGDSAMYLCASSSDRQSPNYGYTFGSGTRLTVV.

This clonotype was counted only a few times. The chain links TRBV18 to TRBJ2-5; no definite D call. Germline CDR1 reads KGHSH; CDR2 reads LQKENI. The CDR3 is 14 amino acids. Trimming removed 4 bases from V and 2 bases from J, with 11 bases in between. As DNA, the CDR3 is TGTGCCAGCTCACTCTCACGGCGTCAAGAGACCCAGTACTTC. This codes for CASSLSRRQETQYF.

The CDR3 loop reads CASSWTGGFQETQYF. The DNA for the CDR3 is TGTGCCAGCAGCTGGACTGGGGGGTTCCAAGAGACCCAGTACTTC. The chain is built from TRBV7-2 and TRBJ2-5; weak D call: TRBD2 (6 bases). CDR1 and CDR2 (germline): SGHTA, FQGNSA. The CDR3 has 15 amino acids. V was cut by 4 bases and J by 1 base, with 13 bases left in between.

The V and J genes are TRBV6-2 or TRBV6-3 and TRBJ2-2, with 8 bases identical to TRBD1. The CDR3 runs 13 residues. V shed 7 bases, J shed 5 bases, and the junction held 3 bases outside the gene matches. The germline CDR1 and CDR2 sequences are MNHEY and SVGEGT. The CDR3 coding sequence is TGTGCCAGCAACCGACAGGGGACCGGGGAGCTGTTTTTT. It specifies CASNRQGTGELFF.

This chain uses TRBV27 with TRBJ1-1, with 7 nucleotides matching TRBD1. The germline V gene encodes CDR1 MNHEY and CDR2 SMNVEV (reference sequence). CDR3 length: 15 residues. The V and J ends lost 2 bases and 0 bases, in that order; junction bases with no gene match: 3. Here the CDR3 DNA reads TGTGCCAGCAGTTTAACAGGGGAAGTGAACACTGAAGCTTTCTTT. Its translation: CASSLTGEVNTEAFF.

The gene calls are TRBV2 and TRBJ2-6, with a weak D call TRBD2 (5 bases). V gave up 6 bases and J gave up 2 bases, with 23 bases separating them. The CDR3 spans 19 residues. Germline values: CDR1 SNHLY, CDR2 FYNNEI. The CDR3 reads CASRGTGLSPDPGANVLTF. The CDR3 bases are TGTGCCAGCAGGGGAACTGGACTGTCCCCAGACCCTGGGGCCAACGTCCTGACTTTC.

This clonotype was seen only a few times. The J gene is TRBJ2-7, the V gene TRBV20-1, with D perhaps TRBD2 (6 bases). CDR1 DFQATT and CDR2 SNEGSKA come from the germline V gene (reference sequence). The length of the CDR3 is 16 residues. V was cut by 0 bases and J by 0 bases, with 15 bases left in between. The DNA of the CDR3 is TGCAGTGCTAGAGATCTCGGGACTGGGGCCTCCTACGAGCAGTACTTC. It translates to CSARDLGTGASYEQYF.

The chain employs TRBV4-1 and TRBJ2-1; D might be TRBD2 (5 bases). This CDR3 has 16 amino acids. From germline, CDR1 is MGHRA and CDR2 YSYEKL. V dropped 4 bases and J dropped 7 bases, with 20 bases sitting between them. CDR3 DNA sequence: TGCGCCAGCAGCCTGGATGGACTGGAGGAGGAGAATGAGCAGTTCTTC. Protein sequence: CASSLDGLEEENEQFF.

The chain combines TRBV6-1 with TRBJ2-5; TRBD2 agrees at 11 bases. The V segment lost 4 bases and the J segment 3 bases; nucleotides outside the gene matches: 4. The length of the CDR3 is 15 residues. Germline lookup yields CDR1 MNHNS and CDR2 SASEGT. CDR3 sequence: CASSVAGGPEETQYF. CDR3 DNA sequence: TGTGCCAGCAGTGTAGCGGGGGGGCCAGAAGAGACCCAGTACTTC.

This clonotype is a singleton in its sample. This rearrangement joins TRBV7-2 to TRBJ2-7; D uncertain. CDR1 SGHTA and CDR2 FQGNSA come from the germline V gene. Trimming cost V 2 bases and J 4 bases, with 15 bases left between them. The CDR3 extends over 15 amino acids. The CDR3 DNA reads as TGTGCCAGCAGCTTACGGGCAGTCCCCCTTTACGAGCAGTACTTC. Its protein is CASSLRAVPLYEQYF.

This clonotype appeared many times. The CDR3 DNA follows: TGTGCCAGCAGCTTAGATAGGGATACGCAGTATTTT. Its translation is CASSLDRDTQYF. The J gene is TRBJ2-3, the V gene TRBV7-2; D not resolved. Deletions cut 1 base from V and 6 bases from J, with 5 bases between. Germline values: CDR1 SGHTA, CDR2 FQGNSA. CDR3 length equals 12 residues.

This clonotype was counted between two and nine times. J is TRBJ1-5 and V is TRBV19; D unclear. CDR3 length equals 19 residues. The ends were cut back, 4 bases at V and 2 bases at J, with 24 bases in the middle. Per germline, CDR1 LNHDA and CDR2 SQIVND (reference sequence). The CDR3 nucleotides read TGTGCCAGTAGTAGAAAATGGGCGGCCTTTCCCTCGGGCAATCAGCCCCAGCATTTT. This codes for CASSRKWAAFPSGNQPQHF. The whole variable domain, remainder taken from reference TRBV19 and TRBJ1-5, is DGGITQSPKYLFRKEGQNVTLSCEQNLNHDAMYWYRQDPGQGLRLIYYSQIVNDFQKGDIAEGYSVSREKKESFPLTVTSAQKNPTAFYLCASSRKWAAFPSGNQPQHFGDGTRLSIL.

The gene calls are TRBV4-1 and TRBJ1-4; D gene unclear. The CDR3 runs to 15 residues. The germline CDR1 and CDR2 sequences are MGHRA and YSYEKL. The V end lost 0 bases, the J end lost 5 bases, and 10 bases lay between the germline ends. This CDR3 is CASSQDYSENEKLFF. CDR3 coding DNA: TGCGCCAGCAGCCAAGACTACAGCGAGAATGAAAAACTGTTTTTT.